The subject of this entry is one TCR beta chain. Germline V gives CDR1 SGHNT, CDR2 YYREEE (reference sequence). The CDR3 extends over 15 amino acids. J gave up 5 bases and V 2 bases, and 5 bases lay outside the gene matches. These data are taken from a study of blood T cell repertoires in COVID-19. Background on the study: The study drew acute and convalescent COVID-19 samples from the United States, Italy and Spain. The cDNA or gDNA used as material had been derived from T cells, B-cell-depleted T cells, or PBMCs.

Under the authors' procedure: Amplification of reference gene primers was used by the study to estimate nucleated cell counts. Sequencing was performed with immunoSEQ multiplex PCR; in TCRdb, only in-frame clones are kept and a portion is missing. D and trimming were read from the DNA, whereas the V and J calls and clone size are those reported in that table. The sample shows about 130,000 clones, 60% to 80% of them seen only once. This chain connects TRBV5-4 to TRBJ2-2; 8 positions agree with TRBD1. The receptor's source is a man in his sixties who had recovered from COVID-19. The source material was peripheral blood. The CDR3 DNA reads as TGTGCCAGCAGCTTAGGGACAGGACCGACCGGGGAGCTGTTTTTT. Its translation: CASSLGTGPTGELFF.